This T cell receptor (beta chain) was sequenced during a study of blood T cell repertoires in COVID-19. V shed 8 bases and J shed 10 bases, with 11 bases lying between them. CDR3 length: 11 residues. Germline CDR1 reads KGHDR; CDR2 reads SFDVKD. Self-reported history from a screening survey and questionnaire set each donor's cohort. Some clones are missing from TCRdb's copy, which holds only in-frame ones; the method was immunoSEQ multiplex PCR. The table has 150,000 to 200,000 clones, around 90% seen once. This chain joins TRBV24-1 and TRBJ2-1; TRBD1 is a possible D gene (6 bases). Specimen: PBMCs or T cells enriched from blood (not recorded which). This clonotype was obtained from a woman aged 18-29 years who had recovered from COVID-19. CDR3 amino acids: CATTYGQEQFF. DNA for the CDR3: TGTGCCACCACCTATGGACAGGAGCAGTTCTTC.